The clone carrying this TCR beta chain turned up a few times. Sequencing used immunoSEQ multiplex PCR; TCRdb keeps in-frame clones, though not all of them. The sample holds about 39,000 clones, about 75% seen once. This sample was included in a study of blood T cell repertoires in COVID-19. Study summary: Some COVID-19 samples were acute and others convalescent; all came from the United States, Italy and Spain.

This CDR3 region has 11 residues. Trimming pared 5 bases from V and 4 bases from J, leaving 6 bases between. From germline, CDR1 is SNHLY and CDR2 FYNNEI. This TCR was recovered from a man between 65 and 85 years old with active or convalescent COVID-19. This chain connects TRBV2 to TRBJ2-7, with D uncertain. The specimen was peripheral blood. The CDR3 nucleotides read TGTGCCAGCAGTATATTATACGAGCAGTACTTC. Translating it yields CASSILYEQYF.